The 10 T cell receptor beta chains in this list originate from one sample, sequenced in a study of beta chain features in type 1 diabetes. Expressed TCRB transcripts were sequenced, since all the RNA that had been isolated was reverse transcribed. Method: immunoSEQ multiplex PCR; TCRdb's copy keeps in-frame clones and lacks some. The table lists about 930,000 clones, about 17% of them singletons. Sequencing used naive CD4+ T cells from blood. Receptors originate from a woman aged 18-29 years in good health.

This clone was counted a few times. The chain has TRBV7-2 and TRBJ1-2, with D possibly TRBD1 on 6 matching bases. Deletions cut 1 base from V and 4 bases from J, with 16 bases between. Germline values: CDR1 SGHTA, CDR2 FQGNSA. The CDR3 runs 16 residues. Here the CDR3 DNA reads TGTGCCAGCAGCTTAGAACGGGGGCGCCTTGGCTATGGCTACACCTTC. The encoded protein is CASSLERGRLGYGYTF.

CDR3 nucleotide sequence: TGTGCCAGCAGCCAACTGGGTTACGAGCAGTACTTC. It specifies CASSQLGYEQYF. The chain employs TRBV14 and TRBJ2-7, with unresolved D. V was pared by 2 bases and J by 4 bases, with 6 bases between. CDR3 length: 12 amino acids. The germline CDR1 and CDR2 sequences are SGHDN and FVKESK.

The chain is built from TRBV2 and TRBJ1-5, with D hard to call. The CDR3 contains 15 residues. V gave up 1 base and J gave up 6 bases, with 13 bases separating them. CDR1 and CDR2 (germline): SNHLY, FYNNEI. The CDR3 DNA is TGTGCCAGCAGTGAAGTCCAGGCTGAGGTTCAGCCCCAGCATTTT. It codes for CASSEVQAEVQPQHF.

This clone was seen more than once but under ten times. The chain carries TRBV29-1 and TRBJ2-7; 8 nucleotides line up with TRBD1. V was clipped by 7 bases and J by 6 bases; unmatched bases: 11. The CDR3 length is 13 residues. Germline V CDR1 and CDR2: SQVTM, ANQGSEA. The CDR3 is CSGLFPDRVEQYF. CDR3 in DNA: TGCAGCGGTCTTTTCCCGGACAGGGTCGAGCAGTACTTC.

This clone showed up just a few times. The chain is built from TRBV18 and TRBJ1-1; weak D call: TRBD1 (5 bases). CDR3 length: 13 residues. V gave up 6 bases and J gave up 1 base, with 9 bases separating them. Germline-derived CDR1 and CDR2 are KGHSH and LQKENI. The CDR3 here is CASSRGPNTEAFF. In DNA form, the CDR3 reads TGTGCCAGCTCCCGGGGACCGAACACTGAAGCTTTCTTT.

The chain links TRBV7-9 to TRBJ2-3; 8 bases are shared with TRBD1. V shed 5 bases and J 14 bases; nucleotides not matched to a gene: 6. The germline V gene encodes CDR1 SEHNR and CDR2 FQNEAQ (reference sequence). The CDR3 contains 11 residues. This chain's CDR3 is CASSRTGSPYF. DNA of the CDR3: TGTGCCAGCAGCCGGACAGGGTCCCCGTATTTT. Together with reference TRBV7-9 and TRBJ2-3, the CDR3 gives the full variable domain: DTGVSQNPRHKITKRGQNVTFRCDPISEHNRLYWYRQTLGQGPEFLTYFQNEAQLEKSRLLSDRFSAERPKGSFSTLEIQRTEQGDSAMYLCASSRTGSPYFGPGTRLTVL.

With regard to this clone: Other DNA sequences in the same sample also yield this CDR3. This rearrangement joins TRBV7-9 to TRBJ2-2; D call uncertain. V lost 3 bases and J lost 1, with 6 bases in between. The CDR3 has 14 residues. Germline-derived CDR1 and CDR2 are SEHNR and FQNEAQ (reference sequence). In DNA, the CDR3 is TGTGCCAGCAGCTTGGGGTTGAACACCGGGGAGCTGTTTTTT. Amino acid sequence: CASSLGLNTGELFF.

This chain joins TRBV5-4 and TRBJ2-3, with D perhaps TRBD2 (6 bases). V lost 1 base and J lost 4, with 16 bases in between. The CDR3 runs 16 residues. Germline lookup yields CDR1 SGHNT and CDR2 YYREEE (reference sequence). This CDR3 reads CASSLKYGGMSDTQYF. CDR3 DNA: TGTGCCAGCAGCTTGAAGTACGGCGGGATGTCAGATACGCAGTATTTT.

This rearrangement joins TRBV28 to TRBJ1-4, with a weak D call TRBD1 (6 bases). Germline V lookup: CDR1 MDHEN, CDR2 SYDVKM. V lost 10 bases and J lost 2, with 8 bases in between. The CDR3 consists of 12 residues. The CDR3 reads CAIGQTNEKLFF. The CDR3 coding sequence is TGTGCCATCGGACAGACTAATGAAAAACTGTTTTTT.

This sequence joins TRBV4-1 and TRBJ1-5; 7 bases align to TRBD1. The CDR3 runs to 16 residues. J gave up 2 bases and V 1 base, and 5 bases lay outside the gene matches. Germline CDR1 reads MGHRA; CDR2 reads YSYEKL. Here the CDR3 reads CASSQGGGSGNQPQHF. The CDR3 nucleotides are TGCGCCAGCAGCCAAGGAGGGGGCAGCGGCAATCAGCCCCAGCATTTT.